These T cell receptor beta chains were read from a single sample in a study of shared clonotypes between healthy human individuals. This table comes from immunoSEQ multiplex PCR, and its TCRdb copy is limited to in-frame clones, with some not included. The sample lists some 2.4 million clones; 80% to 95% were seen once. Sequencing was performed on naive CD4+ T cells from PBMCs. The receptors were sampled from a man between 18 and 35 years old in good health. Some clones in this sample may be carry-over from other donors' samples. Each CDR3 is given with its conserved first and last residue. A D gene is named only where the DNA matches it firmly. Size is stated for part of the rows, as once, few or many counts, or as a class when the clone is expanded.

j_gene: TRBJ2-5
d_gene: -
v_gene: TRBV6-5
abundance: -
CDR3aa: CASSSGGVGGQTQYF
CDR3nt: TGTGCCAGCAGTTCCGGAGGTGTGGGCGGGCAGACCCAGTACTTC

j_gene: TRBJ2-7
d_gene: -
v_gene: TRBV7-9
abundance: -
CDR3aa: CASSSGLWDYEQYF
CDR3nt: TGTGCCAGCAGCTCTGGTTTATGGGACTACGAGCAGTACTTC

j_gene: TRBJ1-1
d_gene: -
v_gene: TRBV28
abundance: -
CDR3aa: CASSFKTANTEAFF
CDR3nt: TGTGCCAGCAGTTTCAAGACAGCGAACACTGAAGCTTTCTTT

j_gene: TRBJ2-1
d_gene: TRBD2
v_gene: TRBV28
abundance: -
CDR3aa: CASRKAGGPYNEQFF
CDR3nt: TGTGCCAGCAGAAAAGCGGGAGGCCCCTACAATGAGCAGTTCTTC

j_gene: TRBJ1-3
d_gene: TRBD1
v_gene: TRBV27
abundance: -
CDR3aa: CASSIRQGRSGNTIYF
CDR3nt: TGTGCCAGCAGTATACGACAGGGGCGCTCTGGAAACACCATATATTTT

j_gene: TRBJ2-7
d_gene: -
v_gene: TRBV29-1
abundance: -
CDR3aa: CSAEGLSINEQYF
CDR3nt: TGCAGCGCGGAGGGCCTCTCAATTAACGAGCAGTACTTC

j_gene: TRBJ1-5
d_gene: -
v_gene: TRBV19
abundance: -
CDR3aa: CASKEVGNQPQHF
CDR3nt: TGTGCCAGTAAGGAAGTTGGCAATCAGCCCCAGCATTTT

j_gene: TRBJ1-1
d_gene: -
v_gene: TRBV15
abundance: -
CDR3aa: CATSRDGGDEAFF
CDR3nt: TGTGCCACCAGCAGAGATGGGGGTGATGAAGCTTTCTTT

j_gene: TRBJ2-1
d_gene: -
v_gene: TRBV5-1
abundance: -
CDR3aa: CASKSGAKYNEQFF
CDR3nt: TGCGCCAGCAAATCTGGGGCCAAGTACAATGAGCAGTTCTTC

j_gene: TRBJ2-1
d_gene: TRBD2
v_gene: TRBV28
abundance: -
CDR3aa: CASSLPGLAGYEQFF
CDR3nt: TGTGCCAGCAGTTTACCGGGACTAGCGGGTTATGAGCAGTTCTTC

j_gene: TRBJ1-5
d_gene: -
v_gene: TRBV29-1
abundance: few
CDR3aa: CSASFGGDQPQHF
CDR3nt: TGCAGCGCCTCCTTTGGGGGCGATCAGCCCCAGCATTTT

j_gene: TRBJ1-1
d_gene: TRBD1
v_gene: TRBV5-4
abundance: -
CDR3aa: CASSFLAGGNTEAFF
CDR3nt: TGTGCCAGCAGCTTTTTAGCAGGGGGGAACACTGAAGCTTTCTTT

j_gene: TRBJ1-4
d_gene: -
v_gene: TRBV18
abundance: -
CDR3aa: CASSPSLNEKLFF
CDR3nt: TGTGCCAGCTCACCCAGTCTTAATGAAAAACTGTTTTTT

j_gene: TRBJ2-7
d_gene: -
v_gene: TRBV29-1
abundance: -
CDR3aa: CSVEHRGGVQYF
CDR3nt: TGCAGCGTTGAACATCGGGGAGGTGTGCAGTACTTC

j_gene: TRBJ2-5
d_gene: TRBD1
v_gene: TRBV18
abundance: -
CDR3aa: CASSEGQGRAETQYF
CDR3nt: TGTGCCAGCTCCGAAGGACAGGGGCGAGCAGAGACCCAGTACTTC

j_gene: TRBJ2-7
d_gene: TRBD2
v_gene: TRBV10-3
abundance: -
CDR3aa: CAIGELAGPYEQYF
CDR3nt: TGTGCCATCGGCGAACTAGCGGGGCCCTACGAGCAGTACTTC

j_gene: TRBJ1-2
d_gene: -
v_gene: TRBV6-6
abundance: -
CDR3aa: CASSYPSYGYTF
CDR3nt: TGTGCCAGCAGTTACCCCAGCTATGGCTACACCTTC

j_gene: TRBJ2-5
d_gene: TRBD2
v_gene: TRBV28
abundance: -
CDR3aa: CASSFPLVVSGRGVAQETQYF
CDR3nt: TGTGCCAGCAGTTTCCCCCTCGTGGTGAGCGGGAGGGGAGTCGCACAAGAGACCCAGTACTTC

j_gene: TRBJ1-1
d_gene: -
v_gene: TRBV2
abundance: -
CDR3aa: CASSEEWPPPVQMNTEAFF
CDR3nt: TGTGCCAGCAGTGAAGAGTGGCCCCCGCCGGTCCAAATGAACACTGAAGCTTTCTTT

j_gene: TRBJ2-5
d_gene: -
v_gene: TRBV5-4
abundance: -
CDR3aa: CASSSPGTETQYF
CDR3nt: TGTGCCAGCAGCTCACCAGGGACGGAGACCCAGTACTTC

j_gene: TRBJ2-3
d_gene: TRBD2
v_gene: TRBV5-1
abundance: -
CDR3aa: CASSLLADTDTQYF
CDR3nt: TGCGCCAGCAGCTTACTAGCGGACACAGATACGCAGTATTTT

j_gene: TRBJ2-7
d_gene: TRBD1
v_gene: TRBV5-4
abundance: -
CDR3aa: CASSPTGGAEQYF
CDR3nt: TGTGCCAGCAGTCCCACAGGGGGCGCCGAGCAGTACTTC

j_gene: TRBJ1-1
d_gene: -
v_gene: TRBV30
abundance: -
CDR3aa: CARVRDTEAFF
CDR3nt: TGTGCCAGAGTACGGGACACTGAAGCTTTCTTT

j_gene: TRBJ2-1
d_gene: -
v_gene: TRBV7-9
abundance: -
CDR3aa: CASSPWGPGSYNEQFF
CDR3nt: TGTGCCAGCAGCCCCTGGGGGCCGGGCTCCTACAATGAGCAGTTCTTC

j_gene: TRBJ2-2
d_gene: -
v_gene: TRBV5-4
abundance: -
CDR3aa: CASSLGLTGELFF
CDR3nt: TGTGCCAGCAGCTTGGGCCTCACCGGGGAGCTGTTTTTT

j_gene: TRBJ1-2
d_gene: -
v_gene: TRBV19
abundance: -
CDR3aa: CASGPNGYTF
CDR3nt: TGTGCCAGTGGGCCGAATGGCTACACCTTC

j_gene: TRBJ2-2
d_gene: -
v_gene: TRBV7-9
abundance: -
CDR3aa: CASTGSGELFF
CDR3nt: TGTGCCAGCACCGGTTCCGGGGAGCTGTTTTTT

j_gene: TRBJ2-1
d_gene: TRBD2
v_gene: TRBV7-2
abundance: -
CDR3aa: CASSLWSSGSYSYNEQFF
CDR3nt: TGTGCCAGCAGCTTATGGAGTAGCGGGAGCTACTCCTACAATGAGCAGTTCTTC

j_gene: TRBJ2-2
d_gene: TRBD1
v_gene: TRBV7-9
abundance: -
CDR3aa: CASIWTGTGELFF
CDR3nt: TGTGCCAGCATATGGACAGGCACCGGGGAGCTGTTTTTT

j_gene: TRBJ2-3
d_gene: -
v_gene: TRBV28
abundance: -
CDR3aa: CASTRIGGGQGTDTQYF
CDR3nt: TGTGCCAGCACTCGAATTGGAGGAGGGCAAGGCACAGATACGCAGTATTTT

j_gene: TRBJ1-5
d_gene: -
v_gene: TRBV5-8
abundance: -
CDR3aa: CASSPQPHSNQPQHF
CDR3nt: TGTGCCAGCAGCCCCCAGCCCCATAGCAATCAGCCCCAGCATTTT

j_gene: TRBJ2-2
d_gene: -
v_gene: TRBV7-2
abundance: -
CDR3aa: CASNKGDYTGELFF
CDR3nt: TGTGCCAGCAATAAAGGAGATTACACCGGGGAGCTGTTTTTT

j_gene: TRBJ2-1
d_gene: -
v_gene: TRBV6-1
abundance: -
CDR3aa: CASSEKINEQFF
CDR3nt: TGTGCCAGCAGTGAGAAGATAAATGAGCAGTTCTTC